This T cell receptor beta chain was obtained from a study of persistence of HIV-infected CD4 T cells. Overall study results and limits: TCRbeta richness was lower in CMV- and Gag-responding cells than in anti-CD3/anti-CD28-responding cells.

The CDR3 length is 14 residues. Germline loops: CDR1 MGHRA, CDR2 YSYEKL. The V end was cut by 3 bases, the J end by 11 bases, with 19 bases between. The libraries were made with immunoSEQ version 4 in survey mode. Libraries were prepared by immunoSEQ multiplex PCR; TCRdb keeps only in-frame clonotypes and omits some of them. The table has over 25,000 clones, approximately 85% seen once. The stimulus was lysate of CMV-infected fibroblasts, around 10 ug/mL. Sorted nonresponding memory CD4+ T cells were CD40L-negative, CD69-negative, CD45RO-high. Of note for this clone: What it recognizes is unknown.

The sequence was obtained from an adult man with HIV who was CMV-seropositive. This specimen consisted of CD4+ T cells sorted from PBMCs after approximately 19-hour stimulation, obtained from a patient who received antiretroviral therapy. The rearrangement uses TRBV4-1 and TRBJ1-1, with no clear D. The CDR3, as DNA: TGCGCCAGCAGCCATCCCCTGAATGCGATGGACGCTTTCTTT. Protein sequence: CASSHPLNAMDAFF.